This T cell receptor (beta chain) was captured in a study of early T cells in non-severe SARS-CoV-2 infection. Germline values: CDR1 MDHEN, CDR2 SYDVKM. The CDR3 extends over 14 amino acids. TCRdb processed the 5' RACE reads anew with MiXCR; each CDR3 protein has one entry. The sample includes 85,000 to 120,000 distinct CDR3 sequences, about an eighth of them seen just once. This clonotype turned up a few times. One junction end does not reproduce the germline sequence, and a read error may be involved. The sequence derives from an adult who was a healthcare worker with PCR-confirmed SARS-CoV-2 infection or an uninfected control (not recorded which). The rearrangement joins TRBV28 to TRBJ1-4; 7 nucleotides agree with TRBD1. The sample was whole blood. CDR3 in amino acids: CASSRGQSNEKLFF. Written as DNA, the CDR3 is TGTGCCAGCAGTAGGGGACAGTCTAACGAAAAACTGTTTTTT.